These 32 T cell receptor beta chains were all obtained from the same sample, sequenced in a study of blood T cell repertoires in COVID-19. The assay was immunoSEQ multiplex PCR, and TCRdb's table has in-frame clones only and misses some. Of some 220,000 clones detected, 85% appear once; the ten largest clones hold about 2.4%. Sequencing input: peripheral blood. The receptor source for this set is a woman between 65 and 79 years old with COVID-19, enrolled during active disease.

The rearrangement uses TRBV29-1 and TRBJ1-1; TRBD1 is a possible D gene (6 bases). Germline V gene data show CDR1 as SQVTM and CDR2 as ANQGSEA. This CDR3 is built from 10 residues. Trimming left V 7 bases short and J 3 bases short, with 6 bases between. CDR3 sequence reads: CSAGDTEAFF. The CDR3, as DNA: TGCAGCGCAGGGGACACTGAAGCTTTCTTT. Combining the CDR3 with reference TRBV29-1 and TRBJ1-1 gives the whole variable domain SAVISQKPSRDICQRGTSLTIQCQVDSQVTMMFWYRQQPGQSLTLIATANQGSEATYESGFVIDKFPISRPNLTFSTLTVSNMSPEDSSIYLCSAGDTEAFFGQGTRLTVV.

The rearrangement uses TRBV6-6 and TRBJ2-7, with TRBD2 identical over 12 bases. The CDR3 has 15 amino acids. Germline V CDR1 and CDR2: MNHNY, SVGAGI (reference sequence). The junction had 3 bases not matched to a gene; V was cut back by 4 bases and J by 2 bases. CDR3 in amino acids: CASSSGLAGPYEQYF. DNA of the CDR3: TGTGCCAGCAGTTCTGGACTAGCGGGGCCCTACGAGCAGTACTTC.

The rearrangement uses TRBV5-4 and TRBJ2-5; 8 nucleotides agree with TRBD2. Germline CDR1 is SGHNT and CDR2 is YYREEE (reference sequence). The CDR3 is 16 amino acids. With V trimmed by 0 bases and J by 4 bases, 8 bases remained unmatched. The CDR3 DNA reads TGTGCCAGCAGCTTGGGCGTTAGCGGGGTAGCAGAGACCCAGTACTTC. Protein sequence: CASSLGVSGVAETQYF.

The J gene is TRBJ1-1, the V gene TRBV5-6, with D perhaps matching TRBD1 (6 bases). CDR3 length equals 14 residues. Deletions cut 4 bases from V and 4 bases from J, with 14 bases between. Per germline, CDR1 SGHDT and CDR2 YYEEEE. CDR3 sequence (DNA): TGTGCCAGCAGCCCCCTCACAGGGTTCACTGAAGCTTTCTTT. Its protein product is CASSPLTGFTEAFF.

The J gene is TRBJ2-7, the V gene TRBV5-5, with a possible D match to TRBD1 (6 bases). CDR1 is SGHKS and CDR2 is YYEKEE in the germline V gene (reference sequence). With 0 bases removed from V and 7 bases from J, the gap between germline ends came to 14 bases. The CDR3 contains 14 residues. The CDR3 nucleotides read TGTGCCAGCAGCTTGGGGGGGCCTGACAGGGAGCAGTACTTC. Protein: CASSLGGPDREQYF.

The chain uses TRBV9 and TRBJ2-1; 9 bases are shared with TRBD2. The trim removed 0 bases at V and 4 bases at J, leaving 5 bases unmatched. The CDR3 contains 16 residues. Germline assignment: CDR1 SGDLS and CDR2 YYNGEE. This chain's CDR3 is CASSVVSGSPYNEQFF. CDR3 coding DNA: TGTGCCAGCAGCGTAGTTAGCGGGAGTCCGTACAATGAGCAGTTCTTC.

V is TRBV5-6 and J is TRBJ1-2; 7 positions match TRBD1. The V gene's germline CDR1 is SGHDT and CDR2 YYEEEE. V lost 0 bases to trimming and J lost 8 bases; unmatched junction nucleotides: 4. The length of the CDR3 is 13 residues. CDR3 DNA: TGTGCCAGCAGCTTGGATAACAGGGGCGGCTACACCTTC. Amino acids: CASSLDNRGGYTF.

The chain combines TRBV2 with TRBJ2-4, with 9 bases aligning to TRBD2. V trimming: 6 bases; J trimming: 1 base; junction bases outside the gene matches: 19. The CDR3 consists of 20 residues. CDR1 and CDR2 (germline): SNHLY, FYNNEI. CDR3 coding DNA: TGTGCCAGCAGCACAATTCCGGGACTAGCCTCAGGTGCGGCCAAAAACATTCAGTACTTC. As protein: CASSTIPGLASGAAKNIQYF.

The V and J genes are TRBV7-9 and TRBJ2-1; perhaps TRBD2 as D (5 bases). This CDR3 has 14 residues. The V gene lost 5 bases and the J gene lost 7 bases, with 15 bases spanning the gap. The germline CDR1 and CDR2 sequences are SEHNR and FQNEAQ (reference sequence). The CDR3 here is CASSPPPGRNEQFF. Written as DNA, the CDR3 is TGTGCCAGCAGCCCTCCTCCGGGGAGAAATGAGCAGTTCTTC.

V and J are TRBV7-9 and TRBJ1-3; 11 nucleotides line up with TRBD1. The J segment lost 3 bases and the V segment lost 5 bases, leaving 6 bases of the junction unmatched. Germline CDR1 SEHNR, CDR2 FQNEAQ (reference sequence). The CDR3 extends over 16 amino acids. CDR3 nucleotides: TGTGCCAGCAGCACGGGGGACAGGGGGTTTGGAAACACCATATATTTT. Amino acid sequence: CASSTGDRGFGNTIYF.

The genes are TRBV6-5 and TRBJ2-7; TRBD2 aligns across 12 bases. This CDR3 contains 14 residues. The V gene end was trimmed by 2 bases and the J gene end by 10 bases; junction bases not matched to a gene: 6. The germline V gene encodes CDR1 MNHEY and CDR2 SVGAGI. The CDR3 nucleotides read TGTGCCAGCAGTTACGACCGGACTAGCGGGAATCAGTACTTC. It yields the protein CASSYDRTSGNQYF.

This clone was counted between two and nine times. The chain uses TRBV3-1 (or the pseudogene TRBV3-2) and TRBJ2-7, with 9 bases identical to TRBD1. The CDR3 is 15 residues long. J gave up 4 bases and V 6 bases, and 10 bases lay outside the gene matches. Germline values: CDR1 LGHDT, CDR2 YNNKEL (reference sequence). The CDR3 here is CASRDSGTGNYEQYF. The CDR3 DNA sequence: TGTGCCAGCAGAGATTCCGGGACAGGGAATTACGAGCAGTACTTC.

The chain recombines TRBV5-1 with TRBJ2-3; 13 bases fit TRBD2. With V trimmed by 4 bases and J by 5 bases, 7 bases remained unmatched. This CDR3 is built from 16 residues. Germline V lookup: CDR1 SGHRS, CDR2 YFSETQ. CDR3 in DNA: TGCGCCAGCAGCCTACTAGCGGGAGGGCCGCAAGATACGCAGTATTTT. Residues: CASSLLAGGPQDTQYF.

This clone was recorded a few times. The chain carries TRBV7-9 and TRBJ1-1; 7 bases are a match to TRBD1. The CDR3 runs to 15 residues. Per germline, CDR1 SEHNR and CDR2 FQNEAQ (reference sequence). Trimming removed 5 bases from V and 1 base from J; junction bases left unmatched: 7. CDR3 amino acids: CASSARDSQNTEAFF. For the CDR3, the DNA is TGTGCCAGCAGCGCCAGGGACAGCCAGAACACTGAAGCTTTCTTT. The complete variable domain, with remaining parts taken from reference TRBV7-9 and TRBJ1-1, reads DTGVSQNPRHKITKRGQNVTFRCDPISEHNRLYWYRQTLGQGPEFLTYFQNEAQLEKSRLLSDRFSAERPKGSFSTLEIQRTEQGDSAMYLCASSARDSQNTEAFFGQGTRLTVV.

In this sample, this clone turned up once. The V gene is TRBV5-6, the J gene TRBJ2-7; the D gene is possibly TRBD1 (5 bases). V dropped 1 base and J dropped 3 bases, with 11 bases sitting between them. Germline V gene data show CDR1 as SGHDT and CDR2 as YYEEEE. The CDR3 length is 14 residues. This CDR3 is CASSLTGSSYEQYF. The CDR3 DNA sequence: TGTGCCAGCAGCTTGACAGGTTCTAGCTACGAGCAGTACTTC.

V usage is TRBV21-1 and J usage is TRBJ1-6. TRBV21-1 is designated a pseudogene. This CDR3 comprises 14 residues. The CDR3 nucleotides are TGTGCCAGCAGCAACGCGTTCTATAATTCACCCCTCCACTTT. Translating it yields CASSNAFYNSPLHF.

This clone showed up just a few times. This sequence joins TRBV3-1 (or the pseudogene TRBV3-2) and TRBJ2-5; D remains ambiguous. This CDR3 contains 15 residues. The V and J ends lost 0 bases and 5 bases respectively, with 13 bases between them. The germline V gene has CDR1 LGHDT and CDR2 YNNKEL (reference sequence). CDR3 loop: CASSQDGGTRETQYF. CDR3 coding DNA: TGTGCCAGCAGCCAAGATGGTGGCACGCGGGAGACCCAGTACTTC.

This clone showed up just once. The genes are TRBV19 and TRBJ1-2; D might be TRBD1 (6 bases). Deletions cut 3 bases from V and 3 bases from J, with 14 bases between. CDR3 size: 15 residues. Germline lookup yields CDR1 LNHDA and CDR2 SQIVND (reference sequence). The CDR3 nucleotides are TGTGCCAGTAGTATGCAGTACAGGGTTGACTATGGCTACACCTTC. Protein: CASSMQYRVDYGYTF.

The chain couples TRBV7-9 to TRBJ1-5; 7 nucleotides align to TRBD1. Germline V gene lookup returns CDR1 SEHNR and CDR2 FQNEAQ (reference sequence). V trimming: 4 bases; J trimming: 3 bases; junction bases outside the gene matches: 9. The CDR3 is 16 amino acids. CDR3 nucleotide sequence: TGTGCCAGCAGCTCCGACAGGGCCTTCTTCAATCAGCCCCAGCATTTT. Its protein product is CASSSDRAFFNQPQHF.

The chain links TRBV7-3 to TRBJ2-2; 8 nucleotides line up with TRBD2. Germline CDR1 reads SGHTA; CDR2 reads FQGTGA. After removal of 5 bases from V and 2 bases from J, the junction contained 7 bases not matched to a gene. The CDR3 totals 16 residues. CDR3 nucleotide sequence: TGTGCCAGCAGCCTCACTAGCGGAGCCAACACCGGGGAGCTGTTTTTT. Encoded protein: CASSLTSGANTGELFF.

V usage is TRBV7-2 and J usage is TRBJ2-7; no clear D. CDR1 and CDR2 (germline): SGHTA, FQGNSA. The CDR3 totals 14 residues. V was pared by 3 bases and J by 0 bases, with 9 bases between. The CDR3 DNA sequence: TGTGCCAGCAGCTTGTTACAGAGCTCCTACGAGCAGTACTTC. Residues: CASSLLQSSYEQYF.

V usage is TRBV7-2 and J usage is TRBJ2-1, with D perhaps TRBD1 (5 bases). The CDR3 is made up of 15 amino acids. Germline V gene data show CDR1 as SGHTA and CDR2 as FQGNSA. V lost 3 bases to trimming and J lost 1 base, with 10 bases between them. This CDR3 is CASSFGASSYNEQFF. The CDR3 region has the DNA TGTGCCAGCAGCTTTGGGGCATCTTCCTACAATGAGCAGTTCTTC.

V usage is TRBV7-6 and J usage is TRBJ2-5; the match to TRBD1 covers 10 bases. The CDR3 length is 15 residues. Germline V lookup: CDR1 SGHVS, CDR2 FNYEAQ. The V segment lost 5 bases and the J segment 5 bases; nucleotides outside the gene matches: 8. CDR3 in DNA: TGTGCCAGCAGCACTCGGGACAGGGGATTGGAGACCCAGTACTTC. Its translation: CASSTRDRGLETQYF.

The genes are TRBV19 and TRBJ1-1; TRBD1 aligns across 12 bases. V dropped 6 bases and J dropped 6; count of bases not matched to a gene: 8. Germline assignment: CDR1 LNHDA and CDR2 SQIVND (reference sequence). The CDR3 is 15 residues long. CDR3 loop: CASRGQGARYPEAFF. The CDR3 DNA reads TGTGCCAGTAGGGGACAGGGGGCAAGGTATCCTGAAGCTTTCTTT. Filled out from reference TRBV19 and TRBJ1-1, the complete variable domain reads DGGITQSPKYLFRKEGQNVTLSCEQNLNHDAMYWYRQDPGQGLRLIYYSQIVNDFQKGDIAEGYSVSREKKESFPLTVTSAQKNPTAFYLCASRGQGARYPEAFFGQGTRLTVV.

A few counts support this clone. This chain links TRBV7-3 with TRBJ2-1; no clear D. The CDR3 spans 15 residues. The V and J ends lost 7 bases and 0 bases respectively, with 13 bases between them. Germline lookup yields CDR1 SGHTA and CDR2 FQGTGA. For the CDR3, the DNA is TGTGCCAGCACCCATACTCTTTTCTCCTACAATGAGCAGTTCTTC. It specifies CASTHTLFSYNEQFF.

This clone was counted a single time. This CDR3 reads CASSSPLGLAVSEQYF. The CDR3 DNA is TGCGCCAGCAGCTCTCCCCTGGGACTAGCGGTTTCCGAGCAGTACTTC. The chain combines TRBV5-1 with TRBJ2-7; TRBD2 aligns across 11 bases. This CDR3 is 16 amino acids long. J gave up 6 bases and V 3 bases, and 11 bases lay outside the gene matches. CDR1 is SGHRS, CDR2 YFSETQ, per germline.

The rearrangement uses TRBV6-5 and TRBJ2-1, with 7 bases lining up with TRBD2. With V trimmed by 8 bases and J by 9 bases, 13 bases remained unmatched. Germline-derived CDR1 and CDR2 are MNHEY and SVGAGI. The CDR3 contains 14 residues. CDR3 DNA sequence: TGTGCCAGCCATGGGGAGGGAGTAGTCCGTGAGCAGTTCTTC. It yields the protein CASHGEGVVREQFF.

The chain employs TRBV5-4 and TRBJ1-1, with D uncertain. The CDR3 contains 14 residues. V was cut by 4 bases and J by 0 bases, with 10 bases left in between. From germline, CDR1 is SGHNT and CDR2 YYREEE (reference sequence). CDR3 sequence: CASSPTPMNTEAFF. DNA for the CDR3: TGTGCCAGCAGCCCGACACCAATGAACACTGAAGCTTTCTTT.

The V call is TRBV19, the J call TRBJ1-1, with D tentatively TRBD1 (6 bases). Per the germline V gene, CDR1 is LNHDA and CDR2 is SQIVND (reference sequence). Trimming took 3 bases from V and 2 from J, leaving 16 bases between them. This CDR3 is 16 amino acids long. The CDR3 DNA sequence: TGTGCCAGTAGTATCGAGGGGGTCACCGTTAACACTGAAGCTTTCTTT. Amino acid sequence: CASSIEGVTVNTEAFF.

V and J are TRBV9 and TRBJ1-1; D is unresolved. The V gene's germline CDR1 is SGDLS and CDR2 YYNGEE. The CDR3 is 14 amino acids. The V end was cut by 0 bases, the J end by 1 base, with 7 bases between. CDR3 sequence: CASSVVDKNTEAFF. Here the CDR3 DNA reads TGTGCCAGCAGCGTAGTTGACAAGAACACTGAAGCTTTCTTT.

The V and J genes are TRBV5-1 and TRBJ2-1; D not certain. Germline CDR1 is SGHRS and CDR2 is YFSETQ. Trimming pared 2 bases from V and 8 bases from J, leaving 14 bases between. The CDR3 spans 14 residues. CDR3 nucleotides: TGCGCCAGCAGCTTACGACTTCACCAAGATGAGCAGTTCTTC. Protein: CASSLRLHQDEQFF.

The chain couples TRBV5-8 to TRBJ1-1; D unclear. V gave up 4 bases and J gave up 4 bases, with 14 bases separating them. The CDR3 covers 14 residues. From germline, CDR1 is SGHTS and CDR2 YDEGEE. This CDR3 reads CASSIAGSITEAFF. The CDR3 coding sequence is TGTGCCAGCAGCATTGCAGGTTCTATCACTGAAGCTTTCTTT.